This T cell receptor beta chain appears in the sequencing data of a study of cytomegalovirus exposure and HLA in healthy donors. Study context: The approximately 120 million unique TCR beta sequences, from about 190 million T cells, were found by an earlier analysis.

The study's findings and limits: Prior analysis indicated that the majority of TCR beta V segments exhibited productivity approximately 90% or approximately 30% of the time. Highly shared sequence variants in one cluster were likely a sequencing artifact.

With respect to this clone: Its target is unknown.

The CDR3 totals 15 residues. V shed 3 bases and J shed 0 bases, with 11 bases lying between them. CDR1 SGHNT and CDR2 YYREEE come from the germline V gene (reference sequence). The PCR used 60 Vbeta and 13 Jbeta primers. Profiled with immunoSEQ multiplex PCR; TCRdb holds only in-frame clones, not every one. The sample lists about 100,000 clones; roughly 80% were seen once. V gene TRBV5-4 combines with J gene TRBJ2-3; TRBD2 might be the D (6 bases). Sequenced sample: PBMCs. The TCR sequence derives from a man in his forties in good health and CMV-seronegative. CDR3 in DNA: TGTGCCAGCAGCTCCCGCGGGGCCAGCACAGATACGCAGTATTTT. Encoded protein: CASSSRGASTDTQYF. The full variable domain, rest sourced from reference TRBV5-4 and TRBJ2-3, is ETGVTQSPTHLIKTRGQQVTLRCSSQSGHNTVSWYQQALGQGPQFIFQYYREEENGRGNFPPRFSGLQFPNYSSELNVNALELDDSALYLCASSSRGASTDTQYFGPGTRLTVL.